This TCR beta chain is from a study of blood T cell repertoires in COVID-19. Seattle's enrolled individuals joined amid active infection and were then monitored longitudinally. The CDR3 is 15 amino acids. The germline gives CDR1 MDHEN, CDR2 SYDVKM. Deletions cut 6 bases from V and 1 base from J, with 15 bases between. Sequencing was performed with immunoSEQ multiplex PCR; in TCRdb, only in-frame clones are kept and a portion is missing. The table lists some 450,000 clones, 70% to 90% of them singletons. The sample taken for sequencing was peripheral blood. The receptor was derived from a woman between 45 and 65 years old with COVID-19, enrolled during active disease. The chain couples TRBV28 to TRBJ1-1; D gene uncertain. CDR3 sequence reads: CASSPLAQPNTEAFF. In DNA, the CDR3 is TGTGCCAGCAGCCCCCTCGCACAGCCGAACACTGAAGCTTTCTTT.